This T cell receptor beta chain stems from a study of cytomegalovirus exposure and HLA in healthy donors. Germline V CDR1 and CDR2: SNHLY, FYNNEI. CDR3 length: 13 amino acids. V lost 9 bases, J lost 0 bases, and 2 bases stayed unmatched. The PCR made use of 60 Vbeta and 13 Jbeta primers. Only in-frame clones appear in the TCRdb table, and some are missing; sequencing was by immunoSEQ multiplex PCR. The sample holds 100,000 to 150,000 clones, roughly 78% seen once. Notes on this clone: Its target is unknown.

General study results and limits: Earlier analysis looked at TCR beta V segments, and most were productive about 90% or about 30% of the time. Whilst most TCR sequences proved rare, a subset of public TCRs occurred across many donors. Serostatus for CMV was the only available immune exposure information.

The chain uses TRBV2 and TRBJ1-1, with 9 nucleotides matching TRBD1. The sample consisted of PBMCs. The sequence came from a man aged 25 to 45 in good health and CMV-seronegative. This CDR3 is CASTGGVNTEAFF. The CDR3, as DNA: TGTGCCAGTACAGGGGGCGTGAACACTGAAGCTTTCTTT.